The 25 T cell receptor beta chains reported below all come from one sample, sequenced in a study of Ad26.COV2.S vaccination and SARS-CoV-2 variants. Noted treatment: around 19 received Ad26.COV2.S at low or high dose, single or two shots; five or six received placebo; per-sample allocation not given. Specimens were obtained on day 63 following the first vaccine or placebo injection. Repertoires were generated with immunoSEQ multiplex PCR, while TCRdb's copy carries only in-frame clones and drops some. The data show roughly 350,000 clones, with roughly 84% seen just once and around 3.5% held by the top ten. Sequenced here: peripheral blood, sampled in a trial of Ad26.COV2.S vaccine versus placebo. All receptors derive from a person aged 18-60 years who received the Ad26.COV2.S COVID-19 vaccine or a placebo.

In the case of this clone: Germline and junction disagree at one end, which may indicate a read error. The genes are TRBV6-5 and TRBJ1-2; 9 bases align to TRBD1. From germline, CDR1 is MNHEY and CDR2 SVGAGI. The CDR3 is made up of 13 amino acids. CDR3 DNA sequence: TGTGCCAGCATGATGTCAGGACAGGGGCCACCTAGCTTC. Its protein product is CASMMSGQGPPSF.

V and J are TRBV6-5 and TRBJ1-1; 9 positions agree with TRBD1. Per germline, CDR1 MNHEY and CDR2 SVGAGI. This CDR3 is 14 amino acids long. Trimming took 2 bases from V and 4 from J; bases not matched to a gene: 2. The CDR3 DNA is TGTGCCAGCAGTTACGGACAGGGGAGCACTGAAGCTTTCTTT. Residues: CASSYGQGSTEAFF.

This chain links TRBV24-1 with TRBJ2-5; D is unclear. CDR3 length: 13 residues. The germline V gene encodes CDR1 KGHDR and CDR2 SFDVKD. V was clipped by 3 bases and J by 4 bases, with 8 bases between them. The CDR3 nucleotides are TGTGCCACCAGTGATCCCCCGTTAGAGACCCAGTACTTC. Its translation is CATSDPPLETQYF.

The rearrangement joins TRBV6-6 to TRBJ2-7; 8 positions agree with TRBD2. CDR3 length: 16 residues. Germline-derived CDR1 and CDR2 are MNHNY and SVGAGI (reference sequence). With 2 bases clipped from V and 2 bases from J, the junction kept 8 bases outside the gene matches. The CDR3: CASSYGPAGATYEQYF. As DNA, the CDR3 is TGTGCCAGCAGTTACGGACCAGCGGGGGCGACCTACGAGCAGTACTTC.

This CDR3 reads CASTLSGGSYEQYF. In DNA, the CDR3 is TGTGCCAGCACCCTTAGCGGGGGGTCCTACGAGCAGTACTTC. The chain is built from TRBV6-5 and TRBJ2-7, with 10 bases aligning to TRBD2. CDR1 is MNHEY and CDR2 is SVGAGI in the germline V gene. Trimming cost V 7 bases and J 1 base; bases outside gene matches: 4. This CDR3 spans 14 amino acids.

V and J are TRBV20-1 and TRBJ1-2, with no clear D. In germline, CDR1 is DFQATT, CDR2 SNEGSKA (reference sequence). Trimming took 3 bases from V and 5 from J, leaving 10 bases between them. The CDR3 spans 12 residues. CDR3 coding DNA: TGCAGTGCTAGTTGGCTTAAGTATGGCTACACCTTC. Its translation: CSASWLKYGYTF.

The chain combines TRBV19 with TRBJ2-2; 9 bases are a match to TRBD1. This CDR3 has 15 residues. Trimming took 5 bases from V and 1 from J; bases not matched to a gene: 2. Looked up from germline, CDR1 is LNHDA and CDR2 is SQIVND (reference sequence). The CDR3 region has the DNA TGTGCCAGTAGTGCGACAGGGGGGAACACCGGGGAGCTGTTTTTT. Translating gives CASSATGGNTGELFF.

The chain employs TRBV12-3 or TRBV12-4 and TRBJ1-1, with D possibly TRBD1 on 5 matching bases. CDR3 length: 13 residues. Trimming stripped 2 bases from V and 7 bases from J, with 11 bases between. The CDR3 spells CASSLSGGVEAFF. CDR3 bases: TGTGCCAGCAGTTTAAGTGGGGGTGTTGAAGCTTTCTTT.

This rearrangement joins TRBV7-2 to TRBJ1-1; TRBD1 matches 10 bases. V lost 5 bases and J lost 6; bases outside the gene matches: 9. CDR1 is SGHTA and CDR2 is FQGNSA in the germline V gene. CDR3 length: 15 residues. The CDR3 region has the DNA TGTGCCAGCAGCCCCCGGACAGGGGGTTACCCTGAAGCTTTCTTT. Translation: CASSPRTGGYPEAFF.

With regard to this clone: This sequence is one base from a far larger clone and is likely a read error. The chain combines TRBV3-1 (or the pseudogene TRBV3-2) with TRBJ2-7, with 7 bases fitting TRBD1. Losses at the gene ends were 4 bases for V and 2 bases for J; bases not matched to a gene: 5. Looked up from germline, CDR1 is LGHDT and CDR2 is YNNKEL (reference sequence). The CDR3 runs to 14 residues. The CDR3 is CASSPRDRPYEQYF. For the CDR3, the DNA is TGTGCCAGCAGCCCCCGGGACAGACCCTACGAGCAGTACTTC.

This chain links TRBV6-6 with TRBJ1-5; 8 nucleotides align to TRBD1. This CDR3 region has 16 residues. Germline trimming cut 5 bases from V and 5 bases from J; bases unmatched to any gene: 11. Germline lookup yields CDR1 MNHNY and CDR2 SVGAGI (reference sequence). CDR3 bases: TGTGCCAGCAGTCGAGGGGGAACAGGGGGAGATCAGCCCCAGCATTTT. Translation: CASSRGGTGGDQPQHF.

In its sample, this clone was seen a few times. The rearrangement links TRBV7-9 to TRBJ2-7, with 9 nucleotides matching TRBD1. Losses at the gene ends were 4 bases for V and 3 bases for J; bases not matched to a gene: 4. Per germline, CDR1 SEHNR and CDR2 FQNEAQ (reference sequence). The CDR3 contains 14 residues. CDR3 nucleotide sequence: TGTGCCAGCAGCTCACCGGGACAGGGCTACGAGCAGTACTTC. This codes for CASSSPGQGYEQYF.

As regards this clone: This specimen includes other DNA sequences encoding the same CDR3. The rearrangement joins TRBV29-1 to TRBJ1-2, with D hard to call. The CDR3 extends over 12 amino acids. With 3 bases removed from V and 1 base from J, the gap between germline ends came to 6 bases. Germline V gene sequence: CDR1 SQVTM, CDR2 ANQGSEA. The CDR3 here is CSVDRNNYGYTF. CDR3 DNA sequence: TGCAGCGTTGATAGGAATAACTATGGCTACACCTTC.

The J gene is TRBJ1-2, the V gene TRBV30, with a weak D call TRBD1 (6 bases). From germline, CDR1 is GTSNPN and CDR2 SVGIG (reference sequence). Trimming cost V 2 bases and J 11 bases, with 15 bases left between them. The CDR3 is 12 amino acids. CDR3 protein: CAWSTGTAHYTF. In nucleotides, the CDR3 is TGTGCCTGGAGTACAGGGACTGCACATTACACCTTC.

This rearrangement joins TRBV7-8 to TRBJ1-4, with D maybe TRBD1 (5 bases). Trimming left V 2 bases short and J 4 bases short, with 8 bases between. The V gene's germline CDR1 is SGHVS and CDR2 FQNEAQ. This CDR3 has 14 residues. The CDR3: CASSLLGRNEKLFF. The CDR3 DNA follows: TGTGCCAGCAGCTTACTGGGACGTAATGAAAAACTGTTTTTT.

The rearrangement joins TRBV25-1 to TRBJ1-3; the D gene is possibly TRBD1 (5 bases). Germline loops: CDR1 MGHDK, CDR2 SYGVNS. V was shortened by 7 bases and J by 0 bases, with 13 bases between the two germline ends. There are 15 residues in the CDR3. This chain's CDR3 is CASIPGPNSGNTIYF. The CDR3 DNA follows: TGTGCCAGCATCCCGGGACCGAACTCTGGAAACACCATATATTTT.

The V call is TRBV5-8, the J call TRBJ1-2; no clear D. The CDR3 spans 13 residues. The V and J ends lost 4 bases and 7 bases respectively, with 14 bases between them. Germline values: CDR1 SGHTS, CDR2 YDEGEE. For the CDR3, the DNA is TGTGCCAGCAGCCCACAGTCATGGGTTGGCTACACCTTC. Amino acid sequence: CASSPQSWVGYTF.

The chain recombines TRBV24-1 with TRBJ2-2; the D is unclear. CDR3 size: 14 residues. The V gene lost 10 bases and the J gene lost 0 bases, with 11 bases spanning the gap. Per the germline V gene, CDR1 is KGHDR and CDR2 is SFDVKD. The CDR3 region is CATMGSTNTGELFF. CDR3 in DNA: TGTGCCACGATGGGCAGCACGAACACCGGGGAGCTGTTTTTT.

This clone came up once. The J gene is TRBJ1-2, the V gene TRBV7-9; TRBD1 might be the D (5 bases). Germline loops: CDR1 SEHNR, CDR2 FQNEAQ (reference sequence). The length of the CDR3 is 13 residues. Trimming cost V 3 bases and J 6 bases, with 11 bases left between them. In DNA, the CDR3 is TGTGCCAGCAGCTTCCGGGGGGAAAATGGCTACACCTTC. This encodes CASSFRGENGYTF.

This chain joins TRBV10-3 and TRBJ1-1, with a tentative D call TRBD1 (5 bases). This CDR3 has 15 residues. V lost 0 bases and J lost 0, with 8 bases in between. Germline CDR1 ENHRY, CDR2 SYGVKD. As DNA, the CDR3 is TGTGCCATCAGTGAGTCAACGGGACTGAACACTGAAGCTTTCTTT. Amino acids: CAISESTGLNTEAFF.

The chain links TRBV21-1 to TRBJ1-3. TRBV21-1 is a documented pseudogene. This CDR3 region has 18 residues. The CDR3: CASSARSGAHASGNTIYF. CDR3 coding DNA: TGTGCCAGCAGCGCCCGCTCGGGCGCGCACGCTTCTGGAAACACCATATATTTT.

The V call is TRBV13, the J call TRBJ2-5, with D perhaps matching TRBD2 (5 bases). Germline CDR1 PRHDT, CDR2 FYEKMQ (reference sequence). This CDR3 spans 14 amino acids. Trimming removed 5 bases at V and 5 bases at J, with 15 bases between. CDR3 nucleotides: TGTGCCAGCAGCGCCGGGGTCGGTCAGGAGACCCAGTACTTC. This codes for CASSAGVGQETQYF.

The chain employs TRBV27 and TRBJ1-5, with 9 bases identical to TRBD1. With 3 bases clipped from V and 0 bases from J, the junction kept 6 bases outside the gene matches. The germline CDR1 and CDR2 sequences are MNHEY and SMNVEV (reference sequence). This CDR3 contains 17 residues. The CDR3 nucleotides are TGTGCCAGCAGTTTGTGGGGACAGGGAAGTAGCAATCAGCCCCAGCATTTT. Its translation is CASSLWGQGSSNQPQHF.

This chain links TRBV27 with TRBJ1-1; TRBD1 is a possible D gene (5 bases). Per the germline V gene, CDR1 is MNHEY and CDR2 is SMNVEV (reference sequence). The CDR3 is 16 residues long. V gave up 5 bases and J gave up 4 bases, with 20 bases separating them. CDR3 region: CASSQPGLPEGTEAFF. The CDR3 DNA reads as TGTGCCAGCAGTCAGCCGGGACTCCCCGAGGGCACTGAAGCTTTCTTT.

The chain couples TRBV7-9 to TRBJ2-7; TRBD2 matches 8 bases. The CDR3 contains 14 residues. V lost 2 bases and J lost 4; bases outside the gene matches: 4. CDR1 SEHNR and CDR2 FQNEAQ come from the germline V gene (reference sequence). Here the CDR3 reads CASSLLSGGYEQYF. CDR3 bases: TGTGCCAGCAGCTTACTAAGCGGGGGTTACGAGCAGTACTTC.